Below are 28 T cell receptor beta chains sequenced from a single sample in a study of blood T cell repertoires in COVID-19. Only in-frame clones appear in the TCRdb table, and some are missing; sequencing was by immunoSEQ multiplex PCR. The sample has 220,000 or so clones; 90% are singletons. Sequenced: PBMCs or T cells enriched from blood (not recorded which). The receptors come from a man aged 30-40 years who had been exposed to COVID-19.

In its sample, this clone was seen once. The V call is TRBV4-1, the J call TRBJ1-2, with unresolved D. Germline loops: CDR1 MGHRA, CDR2 YSYEKL. Trimming left V 3 bases short and J 0 bases short, with 11 bases between. The CDR3 contains 15 residues. The DNA for the CDR3 is TGCGCCAGCAGCCAGGGAGGACGGCCTAACTATGGCTACACCTTC. Its translation: CASSQGGRPNYGYTF.

This clone was recorded a few times. The chain couples TRBV11-2 to TRBJ1-6; D ambiguous. Trimming pared 10 bases from V and 9 bases from J, leaving 19 bases between. The V gene's germline CDR1 is SGHAT and CDR2 FQNNGV. The length of the CDR3 is 14 residues. The CDR3 DNA sequence: TGTGCCACCTCAGCGGGAGCGGGGAGTTCACCCCTCCACTTT. This encodes CATSAGAGSSPLHF.

The J gene is TRBJ2-3, the V gene TRBV3-1 (or the pseudogene TRBV3-2), with a possible D match to TRBD2 (5 bases). CDR1 and CDR2 from the germline V gene are LGHDT and YNNKEL (reference sequence). Trimming left V 2 bases short and J 6 bases short, with 18 bases between. The CDR3 is made up of 16 amino acids. In DNA, the CDR3 is TGTGCCAGCAGCCAACGGAGGTGGCAGACTACCGATACGCAGTATTTT. This codes for CASSQRRWQTTDTQYF.

This chain uses TRBV19 with TRBJ1-5; D remains unclear. Trimming removed 6 bases from V and 2 bases from J, with 14 bases in between. Germline V gene sequence: CDR1 LNHDA, CDR2 SQIVND (reference sequence). The CDR3 sequence is 15 residues long. CDR3 nucleotide sequence: TGTGCCAGTAGCTTAAGTTGGCAGGGCAATCAGCCCCAGCATTTT. As protein: CASSLSWQGNQPQHF.

The chain couples TRBV15 to TRBJ2-1; 12 bases fit TRBD2. Trimming cost V 0 bases and J 7 bases; bases outside gene matches: 7. Germline CDR1 LNHNV, CDR2 YYDKDF (reference sequence). The CDR3 runs 17 residues. The chain's CDR3 is CATSRDWPSGGANEQFF. The CDR3, as DNA: TGTGCCACCAGCAGAGATTGGCCTAGCGGGGGGGCGAATGAGCAGTTCTTC.

The V gene is TRBV19, the J gene TRBJ1-1; maybe TRBD1 (5 bases). CDR1 and CDR2 (germline): LNHDA, SQIVND (reference sequence). Deletions cut 7 bases from V and 5 bases from J, with 17 bases between. CDR3 length: 14 residues. CDR3 nucleotides: TGTGCCAGTACCCCGTGGGCAGGGAAGACTGAAGCTTTCTTT. This translates into CASTPWAGKTEAFF.

There are a few counts of this clone. At the DNA level, this CDR3 is encoded by other sequences in the same sample as well. V is TRBV5-1 and J is TRBJ1-2; 7 bases agree with TRBD1. V was pared by 1 base and J by 0 bases, with 0 bases of the junction left unmatched. This CDR3 spans 14 amino acids. The germline gives CDR1 SGHRS, CDR2 YFSETQ. The chain's CDR3 is CASSLTGANYGYTF. CDR3 DNA sequence: TGCGCCAGCAGCTTGACAGGGGCTAACTATGGCTACACCTTC.

The CDR3 nucleotides read TGTGCCAGCTCACCTACGCGCGGGCAGCAAGAGACCCAGTACTTC. Its protein is CASSPTRGQQETQYF. The rearrangement joins TRBV18 to TRBJ2-5, with D possibly TRBD2 on 5 matching bases. Germline loops: CDR1 KGHSH, CDR2 LQKENI. The CDR3 spans 15 residues. Trimming took off 3 bases at V and 2 bases at J, with 13 bases between the two ends. Variable domain in full (rest from reference TRBV18 and TRBJ2-5): NAGVMQNPRHLVRRRGQEARLRCSPMKGHSHVYWYRQLPEEGLKFMVYLQKENIIDESGMPKERFSAEFPKEGPSILRIQQVVRGDSAAYFCASSPTRGQQETQYFGPGTRLLVL.

The genes are TRBV18 and TRBJ1-6; no firm D call. Trimming shortened V by 6 bases and J by 8 bases, and 11 bases separated the two germline ends. The CDR3 loop spans 13 amino acids. Germline V gene sequence: CDR1 KGHSH, CDR2 LQKENI. CDR3 in DNA: TGTGCCAGCTCCCGCAAGGAGGATTCACCCCTCCACTTT. Translation: CASSRKEDSPLHF.

The V call is TRBV6-2 or TRBV6-3, the J call TRBJ2-3, with 7 bases lining up with TRBD1. The V gene end was trimmed by 5 bases and the J gene end by 0 bases; junction bases not matched to a gene: 5. The CDR3 consists of 15 residues. The germline V gene has CDR1 MNHEY and CDR2 SVGEGT. The chain's CDR3 is CASSTTRGSTDTQYF. CDR3 DNA sequence: TGTGCCAGCAGTACGACCAGGGGGAGCACAGATACGCAGTATTTT.

The V and J genes are TRBV2 and TRBJ2-1; 9 bases are shared with TRBD2. The junction had 11 bases not matched to a gene; V was cut back by 8 bases and J by 6 bases. CDR3 size: 15 residues. The germline V gene has CDR1 SNHLY and CDR2 FYNNEI. CDR3 in amino acids: CASRRASGVGNEQFF. CDR3 bases: TGTGCCAGCCGACGCGCTAGCGGGGTGGGCAATGAGCAGTTCTTC.

The J gene is TRBJ1-2, the V gene TRBV19, with 8 bases matching TRBD1. CDR1 is LNHDA and CDR2 is SQIVND in the germline V gene (reference sequence). Trimming cost V 7 bases and J 7 bases; bases outside gene matches: 8. CDR3 length equals 13 residues. CDR3 sequence (DNA): TGTGCCAGTACCCAGGACAGGGAGGGTGGCTACACCTTC. Amino acid sequence: CASTQDREGGYTF. Using reference TRBV19 and TRBJ1-2 for the parts outside the CDR3, the full variable domain is DGGITQSPKYLFRKEGQNVTLSCEQNLNHDAMYWYRQDPGQGLRLIYYSQIVNDFQKGDIAEGYSVSREKKESFPLTVTSAQKNPTAFYLCASTQDREGGYTFGSGTRLTVV.

The rearrangement uses TRBV6-5 and TRBJ2-7, with 8 bases identical to TRBD1. The length of the CDR3 is 13 residues. The germline gives CDR1 MNHEY, CDR2 SVGAGI. Trimming took 7 bases from V and 3 from J; bases not matched to a gene: 5. The DNA for the CDR3 is TGTGCCAGCACGGACAGGGACAACTACGAGCAGTACTTC. It yields the protein CASTDRDNYEQYF.

This clone was seen more than once but under ten times. The chain recombines TRBV29-1 with TRBJ1-1; TRBD1 is a possible D gene (6 bases). The CDR3 spans 13 residues. Germline loops: CDR1 SQVTM, CDR2 ANQGSEA. V lost 7 bases, J lost 4 bases, and 16 bases lay in between. Here the CDR3 DNA reads TGCAGCGCCGGGCCGGGGGGGGCCACTGAAGCTTTCTTT. Protein sequence: CSAGPGGATEAFF.

The chain has TRBV27 and TRBJ1-2; D is unclear. With 1 base removed from V and 2 bases from J, the gap between germline ends came to 5 bases. This CDR3 contains 13 residues. Germline CDR1 MNHEY, CDR2 SMNVEV (reference sequence). CDR3 sequence: CASSLYSNYGYTF. The CDR3 region has the DNA TGTGCCAGCAGTTTATACAGCAACTATGGCTACACCTTC.

The rearrangement uses TRBV7-2 and TRBJ1-1, with 7 bases that match TRBD1. V lost 7 bases and J lost 4; bases outside the gene matches: 6. CDR1 and CDR2 (germline): SGHTA, FQGNSA. The CDR3 contains 13 residues. CDR3 amino acids: CASIKGAGTEAFF. The CDR3 nucleotides read TGTGCCAGCATCAAGGGGGCGGGCACTGAAGCTTTCTTT.

V gene TRBV4-1 combines with J gene TRBJ2-3, with 7 bases identical to TRBD2. The ends lost 0 bases at V and 0 bases at J; junction bases unmatched: 3. Germline assignment: CDR1 MGHRA and CDR2 YSYEKL. The CDR3 runs to 16 residues. In DNA, the CDR3 is TGCGCCAGCAGCCAAGAAAAGCGGGGAAGCACAGATACGCAGTATTTT. Protein: CASSQEKRGSTDTQYF.

The gene calls are TRBV6-5 and TRBJ2-6; possible D gene TRBD2, 5 bases. The V gene lost 8 bases and the J gene lost 4 bases, with 15 bases spanning the gap. The CDR3 spans 15 residues. Germline CDR1 MNHEY, CDR2 SVGAGI. CDR3 DNA: TGTGCCAGCGGCGCCCGGCCGGGAGGGGCCAACGTCCTGACTTTC. Encoded protein: CASGARPGGANVLTF.

The chain recombines TRBV4-1 with TRBJ1-3; TRBD1 might be the D (5 bases). V shed 1 base and J shed 2 bases, with 9 bases lying between them. This CDR3 is built from 15 residues. Germline V lookup: CDR1 MGHRA, CDR2 YSYEKL. CDR3 residues: CASSQVDSPGNTIYF. The CDR3 DNA reads as TGCGCCAGCAGCCAAGTAGACAGCCCTGGAAACACCATATATTTT.

J is TRBJ2-5 and V is TRBV7-8, with D maybe TRBD1 (6 bases). Trimming stripped 5 bases from V and 5 bases from J, with 12 bases between. The CDR3 contains 13 residues. CDR1 and CDR2 from the germline V gene are SGHVS and FQNEAQ. The CDR3 nucleotides are TGTGCCAGCAGCCCCGGACAGTGGGAGACCCAGTACTTC. It encodes CASSPGQWETQYF.

The V and J genes are TRBV7-6 and TRBJ1-6; D unresolved. Germline CDR1 reads SGHVS; CDR2 reads FNYEAQ. This CDR3 contains 14 residues. The V end lost 0 bases, the J end lost 5 bases, and 5 bases lay between the germline ends. The DNA of the CDR3 is TGTGCCAGCAGCTTAGCACAGCATAATTCACCCCTCCACTTT. Encoded protein: CASSLAQHNSPLHF. Variable domain in full (rest from reference TRBV7-6 and TRBJ1-6): GAGVSQSPRYKVTKRGQDVALRCDPISGHVSLYWYRQALGQGPEFLTYFNYEAQQDKSGLPNDRFSAERPEGSISTLTIQRTEQRDSAMYRCASSLAQHNSPLHFGNGTRLTVT.

In this sample, this clone turned up a few times. This chain links TRBV15 with TRBJ2-2, with TRBD2 as a possible D gene (5 bases). Germline V CDR1 and CDR2: LNHNV, YYDKDF (reference sequence). CDR3 length: 13 residues. The V end was cut by 6 bases, the J end by 6 bases, with 11 bases between. CDR3 in amino acids: CATSWAGSGELFF. The CDR3 DNA is TGTGCCACCAGTTGGGCGGGTTCCGGGGAGCTGTTTTTT.

This chain uses TRBV13 with TRBJ2-1; 12 bases fit TRBD2. The CDR3 sequence is 16 residues long. V lost 5 bases, J lost 8 bases, and 10 bases stayed unmatched. In germline, CDR1 is PRHDT, CDR2 FYEKMQ (reference sequence). CDR3 DNA: TGTGCCAGCAGCCCCCCTCTAGCGGGGGGGCTGGATGAGCAGTTCTTC. This gives the protein CASSPPLAGGLDEQFF.

This sequence joins TRBV6-5 and TRBJ1-3; 7 nucleotides line up with TRBD1. Germline assignment: CDR1 MNHEY and CDR2 SVGAGI. The V and J ends lost 8 bases and 2 bases, in that order; junction bases with no gene match: 3. The CDR3 is made up of 13 amino acids. The CDR3 spells CASEQGTGNTIYF. The CDR3, as DNA: TGTGCCAGCGAACAGGGGACTGGAAACACCATATATTTT.

The chain employs TRBV18 and TRBJ2-1; D not certain. Germline assignment: CDR1 KGHSH and CDR2 LQKENI. The V end lost 2 bases, the J end lost 6 bases, and 5 bases lay between the germline ends. CDR3 length equals 12 residues. In DNA form, the CDR3 reads TGTGCCAGCTCACCAGGGCTCAATGAGCAGTTCTTC. It codes for CASSPGLNEQFF.

V and J are TRBV7-8 and TRBJ2-6, with TRBD1 identical over 12 bases. The CDR3 contains 16 residues. V dropped 5 bases and J dropped 2; count of bases not matched to a gene: 1. Looked up from germline, CDR1 is SGHVS and CDR2 is FQNEAQ. CDR3 amino acids: CASSRDRGPGANVLTF. The CDR3 DNA reads as TGTGCCAGCAGCCGGGACAGGGGGCCTGGGGCCAACGTCCTGACTTTC.

This clone appeared a few times. J is TRBJ2-7 and V is TRBV6-5; weak D call: TRBD2 (6 bases). The CDR3 extends over 13 amino acids. The V end was cut by 6 bases, the J end by 6 bases, with 15 bases between. Germline V gene data show CDR1 as MNHEY and CDR2 as SVGAGI. CDR3 sequence (DNA): TGTGCCAGCAGCTTGGGACTTCGGGGCGAGCAGTACTTC. Amino acid sequence: CASSLGLRGEQYF.

The chain's CDR3 is CSELTGGYGYTF. The CDR3 coding sequence is TGCAGCGAGCTCACAGGGGGGTATGGCTACACCTTC. The genes are TRBV29-1 and TRBJ1-2; TRBD1 aligns across 8 bases. V lost 7 bases to trimming and J lost 5 bases; unmatched junction nucleotides: 6. The CDR3 covers 12 residues. In germline, CDR1 is SQVTM, CDR2 ANQGSEA.